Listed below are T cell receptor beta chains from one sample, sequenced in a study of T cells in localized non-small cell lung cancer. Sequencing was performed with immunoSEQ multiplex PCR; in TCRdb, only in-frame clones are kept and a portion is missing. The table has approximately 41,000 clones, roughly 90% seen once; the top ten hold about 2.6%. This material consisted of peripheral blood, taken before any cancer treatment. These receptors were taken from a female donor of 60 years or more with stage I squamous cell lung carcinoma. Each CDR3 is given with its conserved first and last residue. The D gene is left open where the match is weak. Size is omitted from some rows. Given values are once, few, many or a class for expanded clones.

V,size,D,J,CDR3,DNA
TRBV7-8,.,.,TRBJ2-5,CASSFGETQYF,TGTGCCAGCAGCTTCGGGGAGACCCAGTACTTC
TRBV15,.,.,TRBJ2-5,CATSGLKVATQYF,TGTGCCACCAGCGGCCTAAAGGTGGCGACCCAGTACTTC
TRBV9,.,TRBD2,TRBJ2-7,CASSVGAGAAREQYF,TGTGCCAGCAGCGTAGGAGCGGGGGCGGCCCGCGAGCAGTACTTC
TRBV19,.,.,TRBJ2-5,CASKNDAEETQYF,TGTGCCAGTAAAAACGATGCCGAAGAGACCCAGTACTTC
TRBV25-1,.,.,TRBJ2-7,CASTDGISSYEQYF,TGTGCCAGCACGGACGGGATAAGCTCCTACGAGCAGTACTTC
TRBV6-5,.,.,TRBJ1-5,CASRPGTGNQPQHF,TGTGCCAGCAGACCCGGGACGGGAAATCAGCCCCAGCATTTT
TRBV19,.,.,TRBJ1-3,CASRDSQGTAGNTIYF,TGTGCCAGTAGAGACTCTCAGGGGACTGCAGGAAACACCATATATTTT
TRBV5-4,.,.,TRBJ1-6,CASSVGDRLNNSPLHF,TGTGCCAGCAGCGTTGGTGACAGACTAAATAATTCACCCCTCCACTTT
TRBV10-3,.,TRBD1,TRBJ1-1,CAISDTKSGTVNTEAFF,TGTGCCATCAGTGATACGAAGTCCGGGACAGTGAACACTGAAGCTTTCTTT
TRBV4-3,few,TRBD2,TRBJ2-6,CASSQTTGRGVGANVLTF,TGCGCCAGCAGCCAGACGACTGGGCGGGGGGTTGGGGCCAACGTCCTGACTTTC
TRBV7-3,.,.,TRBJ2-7,CASSPPGTLSYEQYF,TGTGCCAGCAGCCCTCCCGGGACCCTCTCCTACGAGCAGTACTTC
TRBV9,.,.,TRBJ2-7,CASSVTGNDEQYF,TGTGCCAGCAGCGTTACAGGGAACGACGAGCAGTACTTC
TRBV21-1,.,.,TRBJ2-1,CASSKTSGYNEQFF,TGTGCCAGCAGCAAAACCTCCGGGTACAATGAGCAGTTCTTC
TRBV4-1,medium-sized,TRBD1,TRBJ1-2,CASSHRDRGADGYTF,TGCGCCAGCAGCCACCGGGACAGAGGTGCGGATGGCTACACCTTC
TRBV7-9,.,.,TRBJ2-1,CASSLVRSSYNEQFF,TGTGCCAGCAGCTTAGTCAGGAGCTCCTACAATGAGCAGTTCTTC
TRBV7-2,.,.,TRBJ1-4,CASSLLSGEKLFF,TGTGCCAGCAGCTTACTTTCAGGGGAAAAACTGTTTTTT
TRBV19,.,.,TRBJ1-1,CASKGSRMNTEAFF,TGTGCCAGTAAAGGTAGCCGGATGAACACTGAAGCTTTCTTT
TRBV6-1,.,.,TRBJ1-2,CASSEGHSYGYTF,TGTGCCAGCAGTGAAGGGCACAGCTATGGCTACACCTTC
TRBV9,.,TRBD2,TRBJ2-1,CASSLGGLAGPSSYNEQFF,TGTGCCAGCAGCTTAGGTGGACTAGCGGGACCCTCTTCCTACAATGAGCAGTTCTTC
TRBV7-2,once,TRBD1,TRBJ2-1,CASSPWTGGNEQFF,TGTGCCAGCAGCCCTTGGACAGGGGGGAATGAGCAGTTCTTC
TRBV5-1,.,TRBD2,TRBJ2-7,CASSLTVSGTEQYF,TGCGCCAGCAGCTTGACGGTCAGCGGGACCGAGCAGTACTTC
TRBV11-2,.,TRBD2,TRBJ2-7,CASSLGTSGIYEQYF,TGTGCCAGCAGCCTCGGGACTAGCGGGATCTACGAGCAGTACTTC
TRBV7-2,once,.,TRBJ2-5,CASSPVRTYQETQYF,TGTGCCAGCAGCCCGGTGCGGACGTACCAAGAGACCCAGTACTTC
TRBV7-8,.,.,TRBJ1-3,CASRPLERGGGGNTIYF,TGTGCCAGCAGGCCTCTTGAGCGGGGGGGCGGTGGAAACACCATATATTTT
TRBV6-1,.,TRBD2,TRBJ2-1,CASSEELAGAWEQFF,TGTGCCAGCAGTGAAGAACTAGCGGGAGCTTGGGAGCAGTTCTTC
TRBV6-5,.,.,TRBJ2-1,CASSQRGGEQFF,TGTGCCAGCAGTCAAAGAGGTGGTGAGCAGTTCTTC
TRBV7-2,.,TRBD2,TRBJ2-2,CASSLSWGGSNGELFF,TGTGCCAGCAGCTTAAGCTGGGGCGGGAGTAACGGGGAGCTGTTTTTT
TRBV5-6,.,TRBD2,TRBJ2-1,CASSLDRTSGYNEQFF,TGTGCCAGCAGCTTGGATCGGACTAGCGGTTACAATGAGCAGTTCTTC
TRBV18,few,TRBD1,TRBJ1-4,CASSGQGANSGEKLFF,TGTGCCAGCTCCGGGCAGGGGGCGAATTCCGGTGAAAAACTGTTTTTT
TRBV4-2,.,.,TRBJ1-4,CASSQVGGRTGNEKLFF,TGTGCCAGCAGCCAAGTAGGCGGGAGGACCGGGAATGAAAAACTGTTTTTT
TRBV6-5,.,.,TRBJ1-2,CASSYSGRGTYGYTF,TGTGCCAGCAGTTACTCCGGCAGGGGAACCTATGGCTACACCTTC
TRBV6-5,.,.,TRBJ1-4,CATKRTTNEKLFF,TGTGCCACCAAGAGAACAACTAATGAAAAACTGTTTTTT
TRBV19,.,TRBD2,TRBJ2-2,CASSTGTSGRAHGELFF,TGTGCCAGTAGTACCGGGACTAGCGGGAGGGCTCACGGGGAGCTGTTTTTT
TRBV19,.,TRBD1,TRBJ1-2,CASSRQGDYGYTF,TGTGCCAGTAGTCGACAGGGGGACTATGGCTACACCTTC
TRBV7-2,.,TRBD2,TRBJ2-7,CASSLELAGGIVISGEQYF,TGTGCCAGCAGCTTAGAGCTAGCGGGAGGTATAGTGATTAGTGGCGAGCAGTACTTC
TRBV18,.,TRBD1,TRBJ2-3,CASSPDRGITDTQYF,TGTGCCAGCTCACCCGACAGGGGAATCACAGATACGCAGTATTTT
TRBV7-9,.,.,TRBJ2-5,CASSLNRRLIQETQYF,TGTGCCAGCAGCTTAAATCGACGGTTGATACAAGAGACCCAGTACTTC
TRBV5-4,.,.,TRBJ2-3,CASSFGGSNTDTQYF,TGTGCCAGCAGCTTTGGAGGGTCTAACACAGATACGCAGTATTTT